The 7 T cell receptor beta chains below were found in one sample sequenced in a study of identical twins. One entry per CDR3 protein, called by TCRdb with MiXCR from the 5' RACE reads. This sample has hundreds of thousands of distinct CDR3 sequences, with approximately 21% found just once. Separately, the same data were catalogued under a study of T cells expressing NK-cell markers.

What was sequenced was PBMCs. These receptors were obtained from a woman aged 18 to 35 in good health.

This clonotype was seen a few times. CDR3 DNA: TGTGCCAGCAGCGTAGGCCCCGCGAGTCAAGAGACCCAGTACTTC. Translated, it gives CASSVGPASQETQYF. This chain uses TRBV9 with TRBJ2-5; D remains unclear. The CDR3 totals 15 residues. The ends were cut back, 0 bases at V and 2 bases at J, with 11 bases in the middle. Germline V lookup: CDR1 SGDLS, CDR2 YYNGEE.

This chain links TRBV11-2 with TRBJ1-6; 7 bases align to TRBD1. The CDR3 length is 19 residues. Per the germline V gene, CDR1 is SGHAT and CDR2 is FQNNGV. After removal of 2 bases from V and 7 bases from J, the junction contained 17 bases not matched to a gene. The CDR3 coding sequence is TGTGCCAGCAGCTTAACCCGGCCAGGGGGTTTGAGGTGGAATTCACCCCTCCACTTT. It yields the protein CASSLTRPGGLRWNSPLHF.

This clonotype was detected ten times or more. The chain employs TRBV6-5 and TRBJ1-3; no clear D. The CDR3 length is 15 residues. V lost 2 bases and J 3 bases, leaving 11 bases between the germline ends. CDR1 MNHEY and CDR2 SVGAGI come from the germline V gene. DNA for the CDR3: TGTGCCAGCAGTTACGGGCAGGTCCATGGAAACACCATATATTTT. It specifies CASSYGQVHGNTIYF.

This clonotype was picked up a small number of times. The genes are TRBV20-1 and TRBJ2-7; TRBD1 is a possible D gene (6 bases). This CDR3 is 12 amino acids long. Per germline, CDR1 DFQATT and CDR2 SNEGSKA (reference sequence). Trimming took off 7 bases at V and 9 bases at J, with 19 bases between the two ends. CDR3 DNA: TGCAGTGTTCCACAGGGTTCCCACTGGCAGTACTTC. Protein sequence: CSVPQGSHWQYF.

This clonotype was observed a handful of times. This chain connects TRBV5-1 to TRBJ2-7, with 7 bases matching TRBD2. Germline CDR1 and CDR2: SGHRS and YFSETQ. CDR3 size: 14 residues. The junction had 8 bases not matched to a gene; V was cut back by 4 bases and J by 4 bases. In DNA, the CDR3 is TGCGCCAGCAGCCGTACGACTAGCAAGTACGAGCAGTACTTC. Encoded protein: CASSRTTSKYEQYF.

The genes are TRBV12-5 and TRBJ2-5; the D call may be TRBD1 or TRBD2 (5 bases each). The germline gives CDR1 LGHNT, CDR2 FRNRAP. CDR3 size: 14 residues. Trimming removed 4 bases at V and 5 bases at J, with 14 bases between. The CDR3, as DNA: TGTGCTAGTGGTTCCTGGACCGAGGGGGAGACCCAGTACTTC. It encodes CASGSWTEGETQYF.

This clonotype occurred many times. This rearrangement joins TRBV10-2 to TRBJ2-2; 10 bases agree with TRBD2. V shed 3 bases, J shed 3 bases, and the junction held 4 bases outside the gene matches. Germline V gene sequence: CDR1 WSHSY, CDR2 SAAADI. This CDR3 has 16 residues. The CDR3 loop reads CASSDPSGGYTGELFF. As DNA, the CDR3 is TGCGCCAGCAGTGATCCTAGCGGGGGTTACACCGGGGAGCTGTTTTTT.